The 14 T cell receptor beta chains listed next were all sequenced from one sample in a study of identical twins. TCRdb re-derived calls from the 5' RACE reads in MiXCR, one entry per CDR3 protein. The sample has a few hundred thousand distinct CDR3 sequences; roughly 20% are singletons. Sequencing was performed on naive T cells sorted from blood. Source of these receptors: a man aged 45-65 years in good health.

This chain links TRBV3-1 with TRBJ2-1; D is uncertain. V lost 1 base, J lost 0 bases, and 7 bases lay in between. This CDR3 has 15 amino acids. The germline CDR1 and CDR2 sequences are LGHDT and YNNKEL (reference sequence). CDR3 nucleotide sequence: TGTGCCAGCAGCCAAGCACTGAGCTCCTACAATGAGCAGTTCTTC. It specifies CASSQALSSYNEQFF.

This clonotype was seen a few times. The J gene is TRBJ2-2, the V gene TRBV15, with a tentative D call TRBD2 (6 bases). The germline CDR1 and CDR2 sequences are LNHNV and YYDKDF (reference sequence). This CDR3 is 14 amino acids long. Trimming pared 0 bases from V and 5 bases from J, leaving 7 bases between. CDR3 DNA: TGTGCCACCAGCAGAGAGACTAGGACCGGGGAGCTGTTTTTT. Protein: CATSRETRTGELFF.

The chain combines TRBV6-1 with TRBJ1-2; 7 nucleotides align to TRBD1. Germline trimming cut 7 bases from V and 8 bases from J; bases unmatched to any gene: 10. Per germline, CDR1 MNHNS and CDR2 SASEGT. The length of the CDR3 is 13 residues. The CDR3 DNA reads TGTGCCAGCACGACCGACAGGGCTGGGGGCTACACCTTC. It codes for CASTTDRAGGYTF.

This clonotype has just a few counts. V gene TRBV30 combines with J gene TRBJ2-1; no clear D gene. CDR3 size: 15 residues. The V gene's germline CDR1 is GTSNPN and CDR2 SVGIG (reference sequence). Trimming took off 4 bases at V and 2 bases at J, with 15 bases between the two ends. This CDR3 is CAWNDMTSPYNEQFF. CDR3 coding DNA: TGTGCCTGGAATGATATGACTTCCCCCTACAATGAGCAGTTCTTC.

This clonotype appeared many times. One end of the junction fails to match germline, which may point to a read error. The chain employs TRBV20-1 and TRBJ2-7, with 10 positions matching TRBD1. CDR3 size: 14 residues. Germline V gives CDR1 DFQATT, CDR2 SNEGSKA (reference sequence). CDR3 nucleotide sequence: TGCAGTGCTGGAGACAGGGGGCGCTTCTACGAGCAGTACTTC. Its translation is CSAGDRGRFYEQYF.

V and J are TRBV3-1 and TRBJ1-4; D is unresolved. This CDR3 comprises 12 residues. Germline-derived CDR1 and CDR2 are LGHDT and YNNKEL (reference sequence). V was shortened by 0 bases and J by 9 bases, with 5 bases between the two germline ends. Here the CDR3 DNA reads TGTGCCAGCAGCCAAGACGCCAAAAAACTGTTTTTT. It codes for CASSQDAKKLFF.

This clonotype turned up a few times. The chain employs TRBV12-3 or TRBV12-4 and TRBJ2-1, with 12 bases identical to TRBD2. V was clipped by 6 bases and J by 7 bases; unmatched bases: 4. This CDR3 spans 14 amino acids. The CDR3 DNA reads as TGTGCCAGCAGCCAGACTAGCGGGAGTAATGAGCAGTTCTTC. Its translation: CASSQTSGSNEQFF.

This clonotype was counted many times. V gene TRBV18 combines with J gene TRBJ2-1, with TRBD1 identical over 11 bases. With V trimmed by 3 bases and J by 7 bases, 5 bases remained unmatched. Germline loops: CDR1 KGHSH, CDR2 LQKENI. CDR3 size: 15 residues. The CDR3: CASSPGTGGPNEQFF. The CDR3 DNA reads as TGTGCCAGCTCACCCGGGACAGGGGGACCGAATGAGCAGTTCTTC.

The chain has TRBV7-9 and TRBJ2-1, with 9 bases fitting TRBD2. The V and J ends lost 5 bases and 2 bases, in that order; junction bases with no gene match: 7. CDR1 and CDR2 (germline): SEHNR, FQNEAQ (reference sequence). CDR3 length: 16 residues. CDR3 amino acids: CASSIIAGVAYNEQFF. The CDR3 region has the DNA TGTGCCAGCAGCATCATAGCGGGAGTAGCCTACAATGAGCAGTTCTTC.

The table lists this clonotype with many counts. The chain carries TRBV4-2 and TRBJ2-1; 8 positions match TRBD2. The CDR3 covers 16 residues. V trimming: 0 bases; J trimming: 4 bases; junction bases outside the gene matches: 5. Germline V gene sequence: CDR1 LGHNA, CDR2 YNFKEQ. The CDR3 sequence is CASSQDTSGGYNEQFF. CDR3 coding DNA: TGTGCCAGCAGCCAAGATACCAGCGGGGGTTACAATGAGCAGTTCTTC.

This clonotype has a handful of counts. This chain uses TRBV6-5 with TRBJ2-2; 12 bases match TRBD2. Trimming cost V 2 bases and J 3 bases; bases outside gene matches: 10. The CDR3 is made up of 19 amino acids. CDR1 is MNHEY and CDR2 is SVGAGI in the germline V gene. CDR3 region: CASSYPRLAGVGDTGELFF. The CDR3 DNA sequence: TGTGCCAGCAGTTACCCAAGACTAGCGGGGGTCGGCGACACCGGGGAGCTGTTTTTT.

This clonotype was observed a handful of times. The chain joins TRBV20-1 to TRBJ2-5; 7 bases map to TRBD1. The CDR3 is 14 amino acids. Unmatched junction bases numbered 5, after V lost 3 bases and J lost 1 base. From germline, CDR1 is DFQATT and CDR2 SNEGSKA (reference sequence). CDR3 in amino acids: CSARTGIFQETQYF. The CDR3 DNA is TGCAGTGCTAGGACAGGGATTTTCCAAGAGACCCAGTACTTC.

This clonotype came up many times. CDR3 region: CASSLGTGGGYTF. DNA for the CDR3: TGTGCCAGCAGTTTGGGGACAGGGGGGGGCTACACCTTC. The genes are TRBV12-3 or TRBV12-4 and TRBJ1-2; 11 nucleotides align to TRBD1. The CDR3 is 13 amino acids. J gave up 8 bases and V 3 bases, and 2 bases lay outside the gene matches.

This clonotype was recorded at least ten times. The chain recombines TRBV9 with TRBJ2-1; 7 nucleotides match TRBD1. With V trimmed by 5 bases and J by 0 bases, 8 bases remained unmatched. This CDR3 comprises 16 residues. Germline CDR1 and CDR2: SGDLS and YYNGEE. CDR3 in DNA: TGTGCCAGCAGTGCTACCGGGGACAGCTCCTACAATGAGCAGTTCTTC. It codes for CASSATGDSSYNEQFF.